What follows is one T cell receptor (beta chain) and its context. Its target is not known. From germline, CDR1 is MNHEY and CDR2 SVGAGI. This CDR3 comprises 16 residues. Trimming took off 2 bases at V and 6 bases at J, with 19 bases between the two ends. Sequenced by immunoSEQ multiplex PCR; TCRdb stores in-frame clones only, minus some. The sample holds 83,000 or so clones, 65% to 90% seen once. This sample is drawn from a study of OX40 agonist ivuxolimab in advanced cancers. Across the study: Recorded diagnoses for dose-escalation patients were hepatocellular carcinoma, melanoma, renal cell or head and neck cancer. Age averaged around 60 years (range about 20 to 80), and roughly 80% were male. Anti-PD-1, anti-PD-L1 or anti-CTLA-4 therapy given earlier was allowed, and approximately 43% had some. The study's findings and limits: Blood T cells, both CD4+ and CD8+, expanded clonally by week 6 at 0.1 to 3.0 mg/kg.

This material consisted of CD4+ or CD8+ T cells sorted from blood, taken in a trial of the OX40 agonist ivuxolimab. The clonotype comes from an adult with an advanced solid tumor such as melanoma, head and neck, liver or kidney cancer. This chain uses TRBV6-5 with TRBJ1-2; D is undetermined. The CDR3 nucleotides read TGTGCCAGCAGTTACCTGCGATCCCGGGCTAATGATGGCTACACCTTC. This encodes CASSYLRSRANDGYTF.